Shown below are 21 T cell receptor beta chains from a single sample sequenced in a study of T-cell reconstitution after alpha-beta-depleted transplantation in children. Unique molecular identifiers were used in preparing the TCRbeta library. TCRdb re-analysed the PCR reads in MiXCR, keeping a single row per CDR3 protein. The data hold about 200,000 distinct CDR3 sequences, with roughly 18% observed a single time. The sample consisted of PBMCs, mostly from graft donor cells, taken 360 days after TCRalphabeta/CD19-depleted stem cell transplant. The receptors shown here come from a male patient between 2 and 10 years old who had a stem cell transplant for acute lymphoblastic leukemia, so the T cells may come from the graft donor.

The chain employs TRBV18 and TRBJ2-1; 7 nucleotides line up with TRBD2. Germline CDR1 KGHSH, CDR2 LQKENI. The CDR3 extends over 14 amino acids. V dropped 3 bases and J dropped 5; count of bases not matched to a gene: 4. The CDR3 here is CASSPGLENNEQFF. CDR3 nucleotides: TGTGCCAGCTCACCTGGACTAGAAAACAATGAGCAGTTCTTC.

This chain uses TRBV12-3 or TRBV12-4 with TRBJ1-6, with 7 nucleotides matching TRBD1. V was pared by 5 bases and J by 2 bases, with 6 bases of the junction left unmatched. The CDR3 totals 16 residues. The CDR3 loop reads CASSPQGGTYNSPLHF. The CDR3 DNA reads TGTGCCAGCAGTCCGCAGGGGGGAACCTATAATTCACCCCTCCACTTT.

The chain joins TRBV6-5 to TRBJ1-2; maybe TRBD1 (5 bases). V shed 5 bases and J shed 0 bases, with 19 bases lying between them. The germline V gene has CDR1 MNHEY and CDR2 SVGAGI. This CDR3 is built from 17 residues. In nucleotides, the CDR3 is TGTGCCAGCAGTCCAAACAGCGGGACCAATTCTAACTATGGCTACACCTTC. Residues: CASSPNSGTNSNYGYTF.

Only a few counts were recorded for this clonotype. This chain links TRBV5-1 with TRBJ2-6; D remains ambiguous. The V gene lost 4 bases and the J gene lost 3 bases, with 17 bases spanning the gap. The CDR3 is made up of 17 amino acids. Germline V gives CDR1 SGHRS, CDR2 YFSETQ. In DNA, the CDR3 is TGCGCCAGCAGCCTACTACACGGCGGCGGTGGGGCCAACGTCCTGACTTTC. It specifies CASSLLHGGGGANVLTF. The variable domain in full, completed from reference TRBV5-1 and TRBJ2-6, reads KAGVTQTPRYLIKTRGQQVTLSCSPISGHRSVSWYQQTPGQGLQFLFEYFSETQRNKGNFPGRFSGRQFSNSRSEMNVSTLELGDSALYLCASSLLHGGGGANVLTFGAGSRLTVL.

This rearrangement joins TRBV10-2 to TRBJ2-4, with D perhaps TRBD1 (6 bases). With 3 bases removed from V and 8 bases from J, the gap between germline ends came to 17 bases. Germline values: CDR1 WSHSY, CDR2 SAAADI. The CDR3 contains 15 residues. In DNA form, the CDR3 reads TGCGCCAGCAGTGAAGATATGGGGGCGGCAGACATTCAGTACTTC. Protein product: CASSEDMGAADIQYF.

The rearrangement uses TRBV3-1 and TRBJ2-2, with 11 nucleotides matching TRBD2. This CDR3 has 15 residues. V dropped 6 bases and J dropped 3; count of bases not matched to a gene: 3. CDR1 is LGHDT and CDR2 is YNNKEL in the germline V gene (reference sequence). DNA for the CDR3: TGTGCCAGCAGTAGCGGGGGGGCCCACACCGGGGAGCTGTTTTTT. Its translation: CASSSGGAHTGELFF. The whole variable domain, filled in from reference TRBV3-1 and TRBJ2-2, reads DTAVSQTPKYLVTQMGNDKSIKCEQNLGHDTMYWYKQDSKKFLKIMFSYNNKELIINETVPNRFSPKSPDKAHLNLHINSLELGDSAVYFCASSSGGAHTGELFFGEGSRLTVL.

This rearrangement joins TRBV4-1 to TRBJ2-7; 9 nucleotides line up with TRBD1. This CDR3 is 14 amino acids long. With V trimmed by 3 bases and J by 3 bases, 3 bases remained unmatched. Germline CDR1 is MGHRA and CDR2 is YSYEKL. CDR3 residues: CASSQRTGDYEQYF. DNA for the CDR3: TGCGCCAGCAGCCAGAGGACAGGGGACTACGAGCAGTACTTC.

CDR3: CSAKLADYYEQYF. The CDR3 DNA is TGCAGTGCTAAACTAGCGGACTACTACGAGCAGTACTTC. V gene TRBV20-1 combines with J gene TRBJ2-7; 8 bases are shared with TRBD2. The CDR3 runs 13 residues. Germline V gene lookup returns CDR1 DFQATT and CDR2 SNEGSKA (reference sequence). V lost 4 bases, J lost 3 bases, and 5 bases stayed unmatched.

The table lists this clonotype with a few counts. CDR3 loop: CASSHSSSGVSRRGHTDTQYF. CDR3 DNA sequence: TGTGCCAGCAGCCATTCGAGTAGCGGGGTTTCAAGAAGGGGCCACACAGATACGCAGTATTTT. The chain couples TRBV6-2 or TRBV6-3 to TRBJ2-3; 8 positions agree with TRBD2. The trim removed 6 bases at V and 2 bases at J, leaving 25 bases unmatched. Germline lookup yields CDR1 MNHEY and CDR2 SVGEGT. The CDR3 has 21 residues.

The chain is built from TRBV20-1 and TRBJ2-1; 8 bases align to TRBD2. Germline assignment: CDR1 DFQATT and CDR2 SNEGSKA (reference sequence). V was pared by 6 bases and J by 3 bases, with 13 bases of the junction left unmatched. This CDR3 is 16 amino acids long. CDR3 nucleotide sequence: TGCAGTGCCTTGATGGGCGGGGGGAATTTCTACAATGAGCAGTTCTTC. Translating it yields CSALMGGGNFYNEQFF.

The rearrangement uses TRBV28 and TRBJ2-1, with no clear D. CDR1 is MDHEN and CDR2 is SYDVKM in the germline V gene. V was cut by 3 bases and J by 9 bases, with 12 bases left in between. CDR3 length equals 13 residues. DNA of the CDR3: TGTGCCAGCAGTTTTCTTTCCCAAAGTGAGCAGTTCTTC. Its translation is CASSFLSQSEQFF.

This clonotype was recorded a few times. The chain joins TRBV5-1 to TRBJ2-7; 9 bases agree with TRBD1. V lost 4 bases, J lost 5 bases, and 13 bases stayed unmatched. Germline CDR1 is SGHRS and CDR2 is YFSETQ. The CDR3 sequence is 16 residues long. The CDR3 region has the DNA TGCGCCAGCAGCCTCGGGTTCACGGACAGGGGCCACGAGCAGTACTTC. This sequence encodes CASSLGFTDRGHEQYF.

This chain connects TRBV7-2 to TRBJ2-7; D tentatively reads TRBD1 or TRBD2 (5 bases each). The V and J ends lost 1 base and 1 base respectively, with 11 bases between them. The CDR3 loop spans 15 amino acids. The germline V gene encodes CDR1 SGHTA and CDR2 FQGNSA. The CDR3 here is CASSLVGTESYEQYF. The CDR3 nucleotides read TGTGCCAGCAGCTTAGTGGGGACGGAGTCCTACGAGCAGTACTTC.

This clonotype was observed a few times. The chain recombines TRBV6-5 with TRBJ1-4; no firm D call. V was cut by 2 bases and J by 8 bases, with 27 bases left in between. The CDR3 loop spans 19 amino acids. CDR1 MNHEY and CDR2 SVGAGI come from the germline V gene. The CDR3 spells CASSYAAITGPRWEEKLFF. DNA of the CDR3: TGTGCCAGCAGTTACGCTGCAATTACGGGCCCTAGGTGGGAAGAAAAACTGTTTTTT.

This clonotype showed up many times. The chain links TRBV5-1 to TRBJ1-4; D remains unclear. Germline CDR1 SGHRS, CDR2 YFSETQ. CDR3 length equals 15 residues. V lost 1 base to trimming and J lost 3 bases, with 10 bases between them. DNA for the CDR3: TGCGCCAGCAGCTTGAACCGAGTCCCTAATGAAAAACTGTTTTTT. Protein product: CASSLNRVPNEKLFF.

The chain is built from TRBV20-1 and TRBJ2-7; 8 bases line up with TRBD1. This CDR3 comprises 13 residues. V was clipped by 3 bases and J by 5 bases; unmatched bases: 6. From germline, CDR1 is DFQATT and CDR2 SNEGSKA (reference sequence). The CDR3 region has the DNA TGCAGTGCTAGTCCGGGACAGGCCCACGAGCAGTACTTC. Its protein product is CSASPGQAHEQYF.

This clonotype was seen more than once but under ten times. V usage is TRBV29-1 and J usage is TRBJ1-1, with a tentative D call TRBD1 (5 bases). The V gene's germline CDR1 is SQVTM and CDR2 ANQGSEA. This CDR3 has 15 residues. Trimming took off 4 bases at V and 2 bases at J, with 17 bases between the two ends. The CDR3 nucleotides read TGCAGCGTTGTTTGGGGGAGAGGGGTTAACACTGAAGCTTTCTTT. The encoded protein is CSVVWGRGVNTEAFF. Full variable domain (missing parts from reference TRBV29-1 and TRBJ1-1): SAVISQKPSRDICQRGTSLTIQCQVDSQVTMMFWYRQQPGQSLTLIATANQGSEATYESGFVIDKFPISRPNLTFSTLTVSNMSPEDSSIYLCSVVWGRGVNTEAFFGQGTRLTVV.

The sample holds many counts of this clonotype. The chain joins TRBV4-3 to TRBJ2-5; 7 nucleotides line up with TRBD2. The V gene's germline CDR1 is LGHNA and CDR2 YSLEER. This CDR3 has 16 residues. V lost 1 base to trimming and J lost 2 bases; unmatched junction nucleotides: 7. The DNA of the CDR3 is TGCGCCAGCAGCCAAGTTCGGGGAGGGTCTCAAGAGACCCAGTACTTC. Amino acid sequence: CASSQVRGGSQETQYF.

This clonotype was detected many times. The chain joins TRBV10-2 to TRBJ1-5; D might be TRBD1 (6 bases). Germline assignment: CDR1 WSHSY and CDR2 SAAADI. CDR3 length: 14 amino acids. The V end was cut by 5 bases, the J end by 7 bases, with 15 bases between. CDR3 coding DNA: TGCGCCAGCAGTAAGGCAGGGAGGGGGCAGCCCCAGCATTTT. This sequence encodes CASSKAGRGQPQHF.

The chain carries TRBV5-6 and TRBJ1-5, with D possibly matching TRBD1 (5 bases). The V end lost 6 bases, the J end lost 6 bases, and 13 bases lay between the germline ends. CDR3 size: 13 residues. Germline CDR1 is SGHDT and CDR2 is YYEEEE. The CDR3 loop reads CASMERGAQPQHF. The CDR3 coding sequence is TGTGCCAGCATGGAACGGGGCGCTCAGCCCCAGCATTTT.

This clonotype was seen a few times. The CDR3 DNA reads as TGTGCCAGCAGCCCAGGGGCCGGGAACTATGGCTACACCTTC. This gives the protein CASSPGAGNYGYTF. V and J are TRBV7-2 and TRBJ1-2, with a possible D match to TRBD1 (6 bases). The CDR3 spans 14 residues. Germline assignment: CDR1 SGHTA and CDR2 FQGNSA. Trimming removed 5 bases at V and 2 bases at J, with 12 bases between.